Sequencing of this T cell receptor beta chain was carried out in a study of cytomegalovirus exposure and HLA in healthy donors. Germline lookup yields CDR1 MNHEY and CDR2 SMNVEV (reference sequence). The V end was cut by 3 bases, the J end by 1 base, with 10 bases between. CDR3 length: 15 residues. This clone turned up a few times. Antigen unknown. Different DNA sequences within this sample yield the same CDR3. This PCR relied on a set of 60 Vbeta primers and 13 Jbeta primers. The assay was immunoSEQ multiplex PCR, and TCRdb's table has in-frame clones only and misses some. The sample records 150,000 to 200,000 clones, roughly 77% being singletons. General study results and limits: As immune exposure information, only CMV serostatus was available. Rare sequences made up most TCRs, while some public TCRs were found in many donors. Exclusion applied to some V segments, including TRBV6-2 and TRBV6-3, as they were indistinguishable. DRB1 had the most TCR associations and HLA-C the fewest, a later analysis found, with rates varying by HLA locus.

The gene calls are TRBV27 and TRBJ1-5; tentatively, D is TRBD1 (5 bases). The source material was PBMCs. This clonotype was sampled from a woman between 18 and 30 years old in good health and CMV-seronegative. The CDR3 protein is CASSLGPGSNQPQHF. CDR3 bases: TGTGCCAGCAGTTTGGGGCCAGGCAGCAATCAGCCCCAGCATTTT.